Listed here are 11 T cell receptor beta chains from one sample, sequenced in a study of T cell repertoires in cytomegalovirus infection. One entry per CDR3 protein results from TCRdb running MiXCR on the reads. This table holds about 68,000 distinct CDR3 sequences, more than 20% found once. No antigen is known for these receptors. Sequenced: PBMCs, sequenced either directly or after in vitro stimulation (not recorded which). These receptors all stem from a human donor in good health (CMV status not recorded). Some clones in this sample may be carry-over from other donors' samples.

This clonotype came up a few times. The rearrangement uses TRBV29-1 and TRBJ1-1, with D possibly matching TRBD1 (6 bases). CDR1 and CDR2 from the germline V gene are SQVTM and ANQGSEA. The CDR3 extends over 15 amino acids. The V gene lost 2 bases and the J gene lost 4 bases, with 17 bases spanning the gap. CDR3 region: CSVESTGPWGTEAFF. DNA of the CDR3: TGCAGCGTTGAATCGACAGGCCCCTGGGGCACTGAAGCTTTCTTT. Supplemented by reference TRBV29-1 and TRBJ1-1, the full variable domain reads SAVISQKPSRDICQRGTSLTIQCQVDSQVTMMFWYRQQPGQSLTLIATANQGSEATYESGFVIDKFPISRPNLTFSTLTVSNMSPEDSSIYLCSVESTGPWGTEAFFGQGTRLTVV.

This clonotype was recorded a few times. The CDR3 loop reads CASSYDKYQPQHF. CDR3 sequence (DNA): TGTGCCAGCAGTTATGACAAGTATCAGCCCCAGCATTTT. V is TRBV6-2 or TRBV6-3 and J is TRBJ1-5; D unclear. V was cut by 3 bases and J by 5 bases, with 8 bases left in between. The CDR3 is made up of 13 amino acids. Germline-derived CDR1 and CDR2 are MNHEY and SVGEGT.

The rearrangement links TRBV6-2 or TRBV6-3 to TRBJ2-1; TRBD2 matches 13 bases. CDR3 length equals 15 residues. Germline V gene sequence: CDR1 MNHEY, CDR2 SVGEGT. The junction had 1 base not matched to a gene; V was cut back by 4 bases and J by 4 bases. The CDR3 loop reads CASSWTSGSYNEQFF. The CDR3 nucleotides read TGTGCCAGCAGTTGGACTAGCGGGAGTTACAATGAGCAGTTCTTC.

The gene calls are TRBV6-5 and TRBJ2-2; TRBD2 matches 10 bases. V lost 5 bases and J lost 11; bases outside the gene matches: 5. In germline, CDR1 is MNHEY, CDR2 SVGAGI. This CDR3 region has 13 residues. CDR3: CASSGGTSVELFF. The DNA of the CDR3 is TGTGCCAGCAGTGGTGGGACTAGCGTTGAGCTGTTTTTT.

This clonotype came up a few times. The chain couples TRBV6-6 to TRBJ2-7; TRBD2 agrees at 9 bases. The CDR3 has 15 amino acids. V shed 3 bases and J 1 base; nucleotides not matched to a gene: 4. Germline V lookup: CDR1 MNHNY, CDR2 SVGAGI (reference sequence). The DNA for the CDR3 is TGTGCCAGCAGTTATGCGGGAGGGCCTTCCTACGAGCAGTACTTC. Its protein product is CASSYAGGPSYEQYF.

This chain connects TRBV7-2 to TRBJ2-7; D may be TRBD1 (6 bases). CDR3 length: 15 amino acids. Trimming left V 3 bases short and J 4 bases short, with 16 bases between. CDR1 is SGHTA, CDR2 FQGNSA, per germline. CDR3 sequence reads: CASSFPTGQTYEQYF. The CDR3 DNA sequence: TGTGCCAGCAGCTTCCCGACCGGACAGACTTACGAGCAGTACTTC. The whole variable domain, filled in from reference TRBV7-2 and TRBJ2-7, reads GAGVSQSPSNKVTEKGKDVELRCDPISGHTALYWYRQSLGQGLEFLIYFQGNSAPDKSGLPSDRFSAERTGGSVSTLTIQRTQQEDSAVYLCASSFPTGQTYEQYFGPGTRLTVT.

The chain carries TRBV29-1 and TRBJ2-3; perhaps TRBD1 as D (6 bases). CDR1 SQVTM and CDR2 ANQGSEA come from the germline V gene. The CDR3 has 16 amino acids. V shed 3 bases and J shed 1 base, with 17 bases lying between them. The CDR3 DNA sequence: TGCAGCGTTGACGGGGACATATTAATCCGCACAGATACGCAGTATTTT. Its translation: CSVDGDILIRTDTQYF.

J is TRBJ2-7 and V is TRBV6-1; no firm D call. The CDR3 length is 12 residues. The germline V gene encodes CDR1 MNHNS and CDR2 SASEGT. Trimming removed 10 bases from V and 1 base from J, with 11 bases in between. The CDR3 sequence is CATGTVSYEQYF. The CDR3 DNA follows: TGTGCCACCGGTACAGTTTCCTACGAGCAGTACTTC.

V and J are TRBV3-1 and TRBJ2-4; a possible D gene is TRBD2 (5 bases). Germline values: CDR1 LGHDT, CDR2 YNNKEL (reference sequence). The CDR3 is 14 residues long. The V end lost 1 base, the J end lost 7 bases, and 11 bases lay between the germline ends. The DNA for the CDR3 is TGTGCCAGCAGCCAAGTTCAGCGAGGGAACATTCAGTACTTC. Translated, it gives CASSQVQRGNIQYF.

This CDR3 is CASSQDSGEKLFF. CDR3 coding DNA: TGTGCCAGCTCACAAGACAGCGGGGAAAAACTGTTTTTT. The J gene is TRBJ1-4, the V gene TRBV18, with TRBD1 as a possible D gene (5 bases). The CDR3 is made up of 13 amino acids. Germline CDR1 and CDR2: KGHSH and LQKENI. The ends were cut back, 4 bases at V and 8 bases at J, with 11 bases in the middle.

This clonotype was counted a few times. This sequence joins TRBV12-3 or TRBV12-4 and TRBJ2-3; TRBD2 agrees at 7 bases. The CDR3 covers 15 residues. The ends lost 6 bases at V and 0 bases at J; junction bases unmatched: 6. The CDR3 DNA reads as TGTGCCAGCAGGGGAGCGGGACTCAGCACAGATACGCAGTATTTT. This encodes CASRGAGLSTDTQYF.